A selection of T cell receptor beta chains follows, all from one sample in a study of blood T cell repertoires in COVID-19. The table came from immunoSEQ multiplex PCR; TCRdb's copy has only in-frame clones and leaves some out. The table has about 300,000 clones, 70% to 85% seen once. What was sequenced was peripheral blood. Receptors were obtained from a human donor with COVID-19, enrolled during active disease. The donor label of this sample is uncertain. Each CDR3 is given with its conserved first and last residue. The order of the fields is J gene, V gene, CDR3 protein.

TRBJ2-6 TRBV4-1 CASSQDGLGPRVRRSGANVLTF
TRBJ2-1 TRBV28 CASRADLAGAGEQFF
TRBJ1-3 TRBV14 CASSQVLGRPGNTIYF
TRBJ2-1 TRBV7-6 CASSLSRLAGAGEQFF
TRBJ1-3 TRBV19 CATSQRLSGNTIYF
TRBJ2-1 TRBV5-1 CASSETSGAPGNEQFF
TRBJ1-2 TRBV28 CASSSGQGGYTF
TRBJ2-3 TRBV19 CASSMSSRGGTQYF
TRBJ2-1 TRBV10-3 CAISPSLGGRGRPDEQFF
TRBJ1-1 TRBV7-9 CASSLSGLNTEAFF
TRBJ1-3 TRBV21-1 CASSKVGQRDGNTIYF
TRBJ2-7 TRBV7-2 CASSHRLAVSYEQYF
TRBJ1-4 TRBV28 CASREGPAGEKLFF
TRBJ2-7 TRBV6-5 CASLRDTTYEQYF
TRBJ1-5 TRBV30 CAWSVRSGGQPQHF
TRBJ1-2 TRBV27 CASSSRDTLGGYTF
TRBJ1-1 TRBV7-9 CASSLSGGLTEAFF
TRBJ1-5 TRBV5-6 CASSLGLGRNQPQHF
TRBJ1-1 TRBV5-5 CASSLKRNTEAFF
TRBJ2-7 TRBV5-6 CASSPLGLQEIAPSYEQYF
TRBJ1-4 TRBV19 CASSISGTNEKLFF
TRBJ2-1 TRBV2 CASRSGTGSYNEQFF
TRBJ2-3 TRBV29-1 CSVEDRGRTDTQYF
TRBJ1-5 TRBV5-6 CASSLRPGTGQPQHF
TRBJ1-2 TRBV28 CASRSPSGANYGYTF
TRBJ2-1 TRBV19 CASRPAGASSYNEQFF
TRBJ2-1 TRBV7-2 CASSPGRQNEQFF
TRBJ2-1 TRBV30 CAWSVKGLAGNEQFF
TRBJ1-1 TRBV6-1 CASSEELEVWTEAFF
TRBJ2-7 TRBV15 CATSRDLVAGGREYF
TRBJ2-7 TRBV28 CASRGPGTIGEQYF
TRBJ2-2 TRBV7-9 CASSLASQSATPGELFF
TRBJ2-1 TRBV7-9 CASSLGSGTSNEQFF
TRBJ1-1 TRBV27 CASSLGLGAEAFF
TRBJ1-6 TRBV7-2 CASSLVAGPNSPLHF
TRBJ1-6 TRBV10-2 CASSDGGDHSPLHF
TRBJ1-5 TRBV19 CASSIWGEGYGQPQHF
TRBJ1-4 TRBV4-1 CASSQDRAGGSEKLFF
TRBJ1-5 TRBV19 CASSLPGNQPQHF
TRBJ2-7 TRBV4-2 CASSQDQAYEQYF
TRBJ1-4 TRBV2 CASSEVGGFNEKLFF
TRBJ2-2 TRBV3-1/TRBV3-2 CASSLHGQTSNTGELFF
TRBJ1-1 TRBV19 CASSIGGLDTEAFF
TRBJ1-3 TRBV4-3 CASSQLGLTRHSGNTIYF
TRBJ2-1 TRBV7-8 CASSLRVIYNEQFF
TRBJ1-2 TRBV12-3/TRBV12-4 CASSPGINYGYTF